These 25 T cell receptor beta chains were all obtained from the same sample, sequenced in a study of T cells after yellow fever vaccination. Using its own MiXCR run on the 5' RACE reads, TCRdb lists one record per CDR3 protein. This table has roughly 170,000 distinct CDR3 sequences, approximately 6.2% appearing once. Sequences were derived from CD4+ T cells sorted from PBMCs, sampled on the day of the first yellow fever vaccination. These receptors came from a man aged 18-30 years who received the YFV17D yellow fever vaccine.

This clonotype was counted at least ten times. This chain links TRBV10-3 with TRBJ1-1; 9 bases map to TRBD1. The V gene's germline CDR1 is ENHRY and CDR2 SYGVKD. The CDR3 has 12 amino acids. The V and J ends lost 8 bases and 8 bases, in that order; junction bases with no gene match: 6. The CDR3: CAISDRGGEAFF. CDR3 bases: TGTGCCATCTCTGACAGGGGGGGCGAAGCTTTCTTT.

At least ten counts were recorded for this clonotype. The CDR3, as DNA: TGTGCCAGCAGCCGGGACAGTTTCGCTGGCAGCCCCGAGCAGTACTTC. Translation: CASSRDSFAGSPEQYF. V usage is TRBV7-2 and J usage is TRBJ2-7; TRBD1 agrees at 7 bases. CDR3 size: 16 residues. The germline CDR1 and CDR2 sequences are SGHTA and FQGNSA. With 5 bases clipped from V and 6 bases from J, the junction kept 16 bases outside the gene matches.

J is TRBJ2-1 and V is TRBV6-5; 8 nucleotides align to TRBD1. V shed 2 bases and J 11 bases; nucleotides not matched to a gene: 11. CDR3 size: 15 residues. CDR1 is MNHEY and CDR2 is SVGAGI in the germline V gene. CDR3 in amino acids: CASSYRQGLSMKQFF. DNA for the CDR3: TGTGCCAGCAGTTACAGACAGGGGCTATCAATGAAGCAGTTCTTC.

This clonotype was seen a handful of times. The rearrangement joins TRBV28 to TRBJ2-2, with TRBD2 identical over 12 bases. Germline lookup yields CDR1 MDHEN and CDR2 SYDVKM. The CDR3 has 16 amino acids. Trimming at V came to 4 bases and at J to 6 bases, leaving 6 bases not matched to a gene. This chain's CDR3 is CASSSSGLAGSGELFF. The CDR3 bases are TGTGCCAGCAGTTCCTCTGGACTAGCGGGGTCCGGGGAGCTGTTTTTT.

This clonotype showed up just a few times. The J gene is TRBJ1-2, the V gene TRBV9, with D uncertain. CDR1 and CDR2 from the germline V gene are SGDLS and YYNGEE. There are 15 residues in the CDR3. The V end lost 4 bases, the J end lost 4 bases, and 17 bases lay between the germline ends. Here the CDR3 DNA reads TGTGCCAGCAGCTCAGCTCGAGGCAGAACCTATGGCTACACCTTC. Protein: CASSSARGRTYGYTF.

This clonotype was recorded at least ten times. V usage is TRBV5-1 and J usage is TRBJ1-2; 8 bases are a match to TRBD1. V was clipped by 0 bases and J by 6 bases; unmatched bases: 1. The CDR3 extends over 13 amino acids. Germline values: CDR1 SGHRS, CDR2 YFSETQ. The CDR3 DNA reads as TGCGCCAGCAGCTTGGGACAGGGGAATGGCTACACCTTC. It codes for CASSLGQGNGYTF.

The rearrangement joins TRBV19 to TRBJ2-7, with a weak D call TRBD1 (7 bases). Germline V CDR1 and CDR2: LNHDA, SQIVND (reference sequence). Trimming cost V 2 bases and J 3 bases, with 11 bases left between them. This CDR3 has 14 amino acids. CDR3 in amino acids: CASSIPGGNYEQYF. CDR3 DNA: TGTGCCAGTAGTATACCAGGGGGGAACTACGAGCAGTACTTC.

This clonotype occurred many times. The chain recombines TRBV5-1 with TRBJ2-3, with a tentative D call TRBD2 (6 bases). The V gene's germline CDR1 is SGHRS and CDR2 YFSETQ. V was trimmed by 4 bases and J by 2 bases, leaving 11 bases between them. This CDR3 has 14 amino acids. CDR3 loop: CASSGGTYTDTQYF. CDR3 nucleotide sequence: TGCGCCAGCAGCGGGGGGACGTACACAGATACGCAGTATTTT. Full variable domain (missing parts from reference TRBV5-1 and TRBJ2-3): KAGVTQTPRYLIKTRGQQVTLSCSPISGHRSVSWYQQTPGQGLQFLFEYFSETQRNKGNFPGRFSGRQFSNSRSEMNVSTLELGDSALYLCASSGGTYTDTQYFGPGTRLTVL.

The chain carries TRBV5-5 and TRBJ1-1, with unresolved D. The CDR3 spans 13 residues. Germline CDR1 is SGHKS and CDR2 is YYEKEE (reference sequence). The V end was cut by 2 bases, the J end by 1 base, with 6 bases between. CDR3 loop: CASSFQRNTEAFF. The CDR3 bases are TGTGCCAGCAGCTTCCAGAGGAACACTGAAGCTTTCTTT.

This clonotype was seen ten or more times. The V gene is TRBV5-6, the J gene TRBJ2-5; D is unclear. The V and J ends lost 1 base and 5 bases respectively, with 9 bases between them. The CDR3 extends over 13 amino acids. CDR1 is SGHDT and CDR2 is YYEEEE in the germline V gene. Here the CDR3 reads CASSLLIWETQYF. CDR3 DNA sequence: TGTGCCAGCAGCTTGCTTATCTGGGAGACCCAGTACTTC.

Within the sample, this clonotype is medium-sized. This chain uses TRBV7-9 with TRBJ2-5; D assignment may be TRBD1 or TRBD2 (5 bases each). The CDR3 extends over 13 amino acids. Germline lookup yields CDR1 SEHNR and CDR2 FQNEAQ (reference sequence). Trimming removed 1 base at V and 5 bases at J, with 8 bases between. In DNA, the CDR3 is TGTGCCAGCAGCTTAGTTGGGACGGAGACCCAGTACTTC. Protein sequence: CASSLVGTETQYF.

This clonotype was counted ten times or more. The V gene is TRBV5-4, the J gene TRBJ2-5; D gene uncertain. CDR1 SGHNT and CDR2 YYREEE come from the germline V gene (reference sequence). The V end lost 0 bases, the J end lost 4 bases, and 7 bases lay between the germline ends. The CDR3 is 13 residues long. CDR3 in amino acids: CASSLDSTETQYF. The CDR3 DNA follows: TGTGCCAGCAGCTTGGATAGCACAGAGACCCAGTACTTC.

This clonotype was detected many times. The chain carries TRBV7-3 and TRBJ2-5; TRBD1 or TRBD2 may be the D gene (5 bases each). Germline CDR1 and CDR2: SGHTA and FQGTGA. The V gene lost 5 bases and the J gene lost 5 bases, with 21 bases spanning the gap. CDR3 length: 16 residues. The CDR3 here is CASSPTRDGDGETQYF. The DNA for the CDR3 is TGTGCCAGCAGCCCTACCCGGGACGGGGATGGGGAGACCCAGTACTTC.

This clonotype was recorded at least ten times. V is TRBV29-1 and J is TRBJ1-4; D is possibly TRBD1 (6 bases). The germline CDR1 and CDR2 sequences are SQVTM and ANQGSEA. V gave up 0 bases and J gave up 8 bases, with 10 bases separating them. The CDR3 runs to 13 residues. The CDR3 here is CSVEDRRGEKLFF. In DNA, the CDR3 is TGCAGCGTTGAAGACCGAAGGGGGGAAAAACTGTTTTTT. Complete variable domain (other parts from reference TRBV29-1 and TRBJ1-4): SAVISQKPSRDICQRGTSLTIQCQVDSQVTMMFWYRQQPGQSLTLIATANQGSEATYESGFVIDKFPISRPNLTFSTLTVSNMSPEDSSIYLCSVEDRRGEKLFFGSGTQLSVL.

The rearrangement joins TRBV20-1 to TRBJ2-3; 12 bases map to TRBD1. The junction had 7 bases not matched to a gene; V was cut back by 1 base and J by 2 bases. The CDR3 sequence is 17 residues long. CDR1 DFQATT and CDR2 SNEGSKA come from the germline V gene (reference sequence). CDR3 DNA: TGCAGTGCTAGAGGGACCGGGACAGGGGGCCTCACAGATACGCAGTATTTT. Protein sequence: CSARGTGTGGLTDTQYF.

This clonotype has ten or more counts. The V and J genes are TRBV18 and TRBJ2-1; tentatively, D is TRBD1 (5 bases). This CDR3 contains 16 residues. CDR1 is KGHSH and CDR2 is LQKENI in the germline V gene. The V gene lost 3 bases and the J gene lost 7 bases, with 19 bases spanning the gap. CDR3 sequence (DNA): TGTGCCAGCTCACCGAATCTTTTGGGCCGGACAAATGAGCAGTTCTTC. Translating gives CASSPNLLGRTNEQFF.

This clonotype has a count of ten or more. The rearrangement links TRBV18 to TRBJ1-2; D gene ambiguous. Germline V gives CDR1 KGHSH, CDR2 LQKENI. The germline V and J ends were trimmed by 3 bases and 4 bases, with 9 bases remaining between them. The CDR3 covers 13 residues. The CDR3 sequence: CASSPELLYGYTF. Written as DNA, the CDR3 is TGTGCCAGCTCACCCGAGCTGCTCTATGGCTACACCTTC.

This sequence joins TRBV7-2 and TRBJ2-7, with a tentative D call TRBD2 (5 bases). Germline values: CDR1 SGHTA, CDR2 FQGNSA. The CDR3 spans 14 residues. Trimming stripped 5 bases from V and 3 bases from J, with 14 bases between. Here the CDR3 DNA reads TGTGCCAGCAGCCCACAGAGCGGATACTACGAGCAGTACGTC. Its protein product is CASSPQSGYYEQYV.

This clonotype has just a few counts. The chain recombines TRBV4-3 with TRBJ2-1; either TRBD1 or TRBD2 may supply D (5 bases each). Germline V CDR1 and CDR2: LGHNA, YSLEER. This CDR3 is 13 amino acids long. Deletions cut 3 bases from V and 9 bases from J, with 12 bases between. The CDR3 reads CASSHPGGTEQFF. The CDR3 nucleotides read TGCGCCAGCAGCCACCCTGGGGGTACTGAGCAGTTCTTC.

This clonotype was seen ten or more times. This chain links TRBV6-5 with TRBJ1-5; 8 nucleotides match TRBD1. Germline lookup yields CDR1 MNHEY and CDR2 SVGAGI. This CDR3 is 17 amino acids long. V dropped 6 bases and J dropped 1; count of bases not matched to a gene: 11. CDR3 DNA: TGTGCCAGCAGCAGGGACAGGCGGAGGGGAAGCAATCAGCCCCAGCATTTT. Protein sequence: CASSRDRRRGSNQPQHF.

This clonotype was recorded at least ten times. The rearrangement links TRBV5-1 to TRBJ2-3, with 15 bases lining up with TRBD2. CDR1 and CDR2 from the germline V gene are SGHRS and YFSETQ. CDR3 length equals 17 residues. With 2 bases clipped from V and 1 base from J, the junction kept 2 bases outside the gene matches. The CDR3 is CASSFGLAGGRTDTQYF. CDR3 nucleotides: TGCGCCAGCAGCTTCGGACTAGCGGGGGGGCGCACAGATACGCAGTATTTT.

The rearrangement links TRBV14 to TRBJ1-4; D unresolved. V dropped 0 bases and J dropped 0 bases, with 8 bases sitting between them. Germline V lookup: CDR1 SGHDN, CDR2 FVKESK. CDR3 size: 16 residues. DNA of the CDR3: TGTGCCAGCAGCCAAGATTTCGGAGCAACTAATGAAAAACTGTTTTTT. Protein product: CASSQDFGATNEKLFF.

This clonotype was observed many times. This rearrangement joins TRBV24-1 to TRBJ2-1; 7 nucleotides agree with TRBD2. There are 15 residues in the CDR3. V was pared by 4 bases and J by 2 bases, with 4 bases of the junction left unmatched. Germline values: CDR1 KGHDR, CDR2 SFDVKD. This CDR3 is CATSEPAGTYNEQFF. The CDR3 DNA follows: TGTGCCACCAGTGAACCAGCGGGAACCTACAATGAGCAGTTCTTC.

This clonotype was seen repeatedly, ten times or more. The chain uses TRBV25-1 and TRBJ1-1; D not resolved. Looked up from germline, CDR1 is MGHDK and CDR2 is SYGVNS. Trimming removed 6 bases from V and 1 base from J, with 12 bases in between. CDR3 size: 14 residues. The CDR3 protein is CASRRTGENTEAFF. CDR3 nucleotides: TGTGCCAGCAGACGGACGGGAGAGAACACTGAAGCTTTCTTT.

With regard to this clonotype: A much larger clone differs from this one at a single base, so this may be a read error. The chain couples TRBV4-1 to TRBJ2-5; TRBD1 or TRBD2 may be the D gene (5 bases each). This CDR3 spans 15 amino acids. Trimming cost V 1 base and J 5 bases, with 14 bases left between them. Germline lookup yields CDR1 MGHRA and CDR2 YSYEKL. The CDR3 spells CASSQVKTAVETQYF. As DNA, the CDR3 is TGCGCCAGCAGCCAAGTGAAGACAGCGGTGGAGACCCAGTACTTC.